One and the same sample provided the 4 T cell receptor beta chains below, sequenced in a study of cytomegalovirus exposure and HLA in healthy donors. TCRdb's copy holds only in-frame clones and misses some; the assay was immunoSEQ multiplex PCR. The sample has some 46,000 clones; roughly 92% are singletons. Material for sequencing was PBMCs. These receptors all stem from a man aged 18 to 30 in good health and CMV-seronegative.

This chain links TRBV6-5 with TRBJ1-6; tentatively, D is TRBD1 (5 bases). Trimming cost V 5 bases and J 8 bases, with 13 bases left between them. Germline lookup yields CDR1 MNHEY and CDR2 SVGAGI. The CDR3 runs to 14 residues. As DNA, the CDR3 is TGTGCCAGCAGTGAAGTCAGGGTGGATTCACCCCTCCACTTT. It codes for CASSEVRVDSPLHF.

The chain recombines TRBV5-1 with TRBJ1-4, with 9 positions matching TRBD1. CDR1 SGHRS and CDR2 YFSETQ come from the germline V gene. Trimming removed 4 bases from V and 4 bases from J; junction bases left unmatched: 5. The CDR3 is made up of 15 amino acids. CDR3 bases: TGCGCCAGCAGCACCGGGACAGGGCATAATGAAAAACTGTTTTTT. This gives the protein CASSTGTGHNEKLFF.

To note about this clone: Within the sample, other DNA sequences also encode this same CDR3. The chain couples TRBV6-6 to TRBJ2-7; TRBD1 might be the D (6 bases). V was cut by 0 bases and J by 4 bases, with 7 bases left in between. The CDR3 is 13 residues long. In germline, CDR1 is MNHNY, CDR2 SVGAGI (reference sequence). The DNA of the CDR3 is TGTGCCAGCAGTTACTCGAGGGGGTACGAGCAGTACTTC. It translates to CASSYSRGYEQYF.

This chain links TRBV30 with TRBJ1-2; 9 nucleotides line up with TRBD1. The J segment lost 8 bases and the V segment lost 0 bases, leaving 13 bases of the junction unmatched. This CDR3 contains 16 residues. Germline CDR1 reads GTSNPN; CDR2 reads SVGIG (reference sequence). CDR3 loop: CAWSVAPPGQGMGYTF. The CDR3 coding sequence is TGTGCCTGGAGTGTGGCCCCTCCGGGACAGGGTATGGGCTACACCTTC.